A selection of T cell receptor beta chains follows, all from one sample in a study of vaccination effects on CD4 cells after COVID-19. Their target antigens are unknown. Sequencing was performed with immunoSEQ multiplex PCR; in TCRdb, only in-frame clones are kept and a portion is missing. The sample has nearly 30,000 clones, 80% to 85% seen once; the top ten hold more than 5%. The starting material was CD4+ T cells from PBMCs cultured with SARS-CoV-2 spike peptides, obtained after COVID-19 vaccination. The source of these receptors is a human donor who received a COVID-19 vaccine. Some clones in this sample may be carry-over from other donors' samples. Both conserved end residues are trimmed from each CDR3.

V gene	J gene	CDR3 protein
TRBV5-1	TRBJ2-1	ASSPAGVFYNEQF
TRBV19	TRBJ1-4	ASTLSTGLNEKLF
TRBV5-1	TRBJ2-3	ASSVPPGQGGTTDTQY
TRBV19	TRBJ2-1	ASSIGGRTYNEQF
TRBV6-1	TRBJ1-5	ASSVQPTGLDQPQH
TRBV4-1	TRBJ1-4	ASSQGAGTGNEKLF
TRBV7-9	TRBJ2-5	ASSLGDSQETQY
TRBV6-6	TRBJ1-6	ASGVGQGNSPLH
TRBV14	TRBJ2-2	ASSHSRLNTGELF
TRBV2	TRBJ1-5	ASSENSINQPQH
TRBV6-1	TRBJ1-4	ASSERGTNEKLF
TRBV24-1	TRBJ2-3	ATSDGGGLAGGIHTDTQY
TRBV5-1	TRBJ1-4	ASSLEARGNEKLF
TRBV28	TRBJ2-3	ASRDHRDTQY
TRBV18	TRBJ2-1	ASSPGTGAGYNEQF
TRBV3-1/TRBV3-2	TRBJ1-4	ASSQEWDIGEKLF
TRBV5-6	TRBJ1-1	ASSLGGQGSTEAF
TRBV6-5	TRBJ1-6	ASSYWGASYNSPLH
TRBV28	TRBJ1-2	ASSSPGTGSGGYT
TRBV6-5	TRBJ1-2	ASSYFGPLYGYT
TRBV27	TRBJ2-1	ASSSLTGGTYNEQF
TRBV27	TRBJ2-2	ASSRERGSTGELF
TRBV14	TRBJ1-6	ASSRTGTIVAPLH
TRBV30	TRBJ1-3	AWSVFSGNTIY
TRBV4-3	TRBJ2-1	ASSQEPGQRYNEQF
TRBV6-1	TRBJ2-1	ASSSIPYEQF
TRBV6-2/TRBV6-3	TRBJ1-2	ASSSSGNYGYT
TRBV19	TRBJ2-1	ASRRRENYNEQF
TRBV5-6	TRBJ2-3	ASSLRLRATDTQY
TRBV18	TRBJ2-5	ASSPRQTETQY
TRBV9	TRBJ2-6	ASSPGQEHISGANVLT
TRBV7-3	TRBJ2-5	ASSLGTAAGQETQY
TRBV12-3/TRBV12-4	TRBJ2-1	ASSSDRGDEQF
TRBV2	TRBJ1-1	ASGGERRTTEAF
TRBV5-1	TRBJ1-3	ASSFADSGNTIY
TRBV5-8	TRBJ2-3	ASSLLAGPSTDTQY
TRBV12-3/TRBV12-4	TRBJ1-1	ASSLRQGTEAF
TRBV5-6	TRBJ2-2	ASSLLGATTNTGELF
TRBV6-5	TRBJ2-1	ASRSWDEQF
TRBV7-3	TRBJ2-3	ASSQWGFSTDTQY
TRBV30	TRBJ2-3	AWSVMRGSDTQY